This TCR beta chain was sequenced for a study of cytomegalovirus exposure and HLA in healthy donors (dated by TCRdb to the late 2010s). At the level of the whole study: According to an earlier analysis of several hundred of the donors, 200 million or so T cells yielded 95 million to 140 million unique TCR beta sequences and 276 Gb of sequence data. Roughly 300 gigabases of sequencing data and approximately 80 million unique TCR sequences were included in an early release covering roughly 700 HLA-typed donors. The genetic ancestry cluster associated with self-reported Caucasian donors included 81% of the roughly 400 genotyped donors. The study was designed to test whether signatures of past pathogen exposure could be identified by cataloging public T cell receptors. Using immunosequencing, the study profiled T cell repertoires from around 670 subjects and related those repertoires to cytomegalovirus serostatus. A separate validation cohort of 100 to 150 different subjects was used in addition to the roughly 640-subject first cohort. To predict cytomegalovirus infection status, the study combined high-throughput TCR immunosequencing, statistical association of individual TCRs with disease status, and machine learning. In a later analysis, previously published TCR beta repertoires from more than 500 donors were re-analyzed and high-resolution HLA genotyping was added so that TCR occurrence patterns could be studied. The later analysis used no new phenotypic data to find candidate immune exposures, relying instead on TCR beta sequences and their occurrence across donors. An earlier analysis of about 600 of the donors used high-throughput TCR beta sequencing to judge whether each TCR beta V gene segment behaved as functional or pseudogenic. Donor age, sex, ethnicity and CMV serostatus were collected together with the repertoire data. In a later genetic analysis, genome-wide SNP genotypes for about 55% of the 666 donors were used, and that subset was treated as a discovery cohort. Every repertoire in the discovery cohort had been generated on one and the same sequencing platform. Class I and class II HLA loci were covered by the typing at four-digit resolution. Typing coverage varied by locus: roughly 629-640 donors for A, B, C, DRB1 and DQB1; more than 500 for DQA1; around 610 for DPA1; approximately 490 for DPB1. Four or five DR-DQ haplotypes were handled as single units for association and clustering because linkage in the cohort was strong. Across 398 genotyped donors of the cohort, an average of about 200,000 unique TCR beta nucleotide sequences per donor were sequenced, and roughly 17% of those sequences were non-productive.

From its cysteine to its phenylalanine, the CDR3 spans 17 amino acids. Only the CDR3 portion is preserved as DNA: 51 bases, with reading frame beginning at the first base. The germline V gene (reference sequence) specifies MNHEY as CDR1 and SMNVEV as CDR2. For this chain, trimming is 5 bases at the V end and 7 bases at the J end, and the number of junction bases without a gene match is 14. The cohort consisted of 600 to 750 healthy bone marrow donors. At the time of sampling, all cohort members were nominally healthy, though unrecorded immune exposures were likely present. The donor was CMV seropositive and was included in the group of 300 or so seropositive cohort members. Each donor provided a peripheral blood sample, and peripheral blood mononuclear cells were used for TCR beta sequencing. The Qiagen DNeasy Blood Extraction Kit was used to extract genomic DNA from the blood cell samples. What the research found in general, with its limitations: Roughly uniform sequencing depth across donors was assumed in presence/absence analyses, although this assumption may not hold. HLA typing was unavailable for some donors at each locus, so association tests used only the typed subset. Several of the top co-occurrence clusters appeared to be linked to parvovirus B19, influenza, CMV and Epstein-Barr virus, according to a later analysis. Cytomegalovirus status was reported to be diagnosed by the classifier with high specificity and sensitivity in both the original and validation cohorts. When HLA alleles, especially DR and DQ, strongly co-occurred, TCR associations were difficult to assign to individual alleles. In vitro tests confirmed that a few of the cytomegalovirus-associated TCR beta chains recognize cytomegalovirus antigens. Immune exposure information for the cohort was limited to CMV serostatus. In the study, around 150 TCR beta chains were listed as associated with cytomegalovirus. A further reported finding was that TCR beta sequences accurately predicted the HLA-A and HLA-B alleles for most subjects in the first cohort. At a false discovery rate of 0.05, a later analysis linked fewer than 20,000 TCR beta sequences to specific HLA alleles. An earlier analysis of several hundred of the donors showed that most TCR beta V segments appeared in productive rearrangements either about 87% or about 30% of the time, which broadly matched IMGT annotations. In a later genetic analysis, fewer N-insertions in productive TCRs were reported among donors in an Asian-associated ancestry cluster than the roughly 670-donor mean. In a later analysis, HLA-associated TCR beta chains showed more clonal expansion and lower generation probabilities than non-associated chains that were equally common. According to the authors, the approach could potentially be generalized to other disease states and immunological phenotypes. Some IMGT-functional V segments, including TRBV6-2 and TRBV6-3, could not be distinguished by the 87-base-pair reads and were therefore excluded. Most TCR sequences were observed very rarely across donors, whereas some public TCRs were present in many individuals. Correlated functional status among segregating V segments might be attributable to linkage disequilibrium, but an unknown experimental factor could not be ruled out. In this cohort, only TCR beta chains were sequenced, and detectable features were limited by the absence of alpha or paired-chain data. In a later analysis, TCR association rates were found to vary across HLA loci, with the most associated TCRs seen for DRB1 alleles and the fewest for HLA-C alleles. A cluster of highly shared sequence variants was judged likely to represent a technical artifact of the sequencing pipeline. The earlier analysis of fewer than 750 of the donors excluded 15 to 20 rarely observed V segments, including chromosome 9 orphons, because counts were too low. In a later genetic analysis, a missense DCLRE1C variant was associated with V-gene and J-gene trimming of TCR beta chains, and the association was replicated in an independent cohort. A later analysis found that most CMV-associated TCR beta chains appeared HLA-restricted, with HLA associations seemingly driven largely by CMV exposure.

On this clone itself: Which antigen it targets is not known. One base away there is no much larger clone; base qualities are not given.

Library method: the immunoSEQ multiplex PCR assay. For the multiplex PCR, a mixture combining 60 forward primers for TCR Vbeta segments and 13 reverse primers for TCR Jbeta segments was used. A multiplex PCR assay on genomic DNA amplified the CDR3 region of rearranged TCR beta genes. The Illumina HiSeq System was used to sequence the amplified TCR beta libraries as 87-base-pair reads. For the original study's pipeline: A later analysis tallied approximately 87 million unique TCR beta chains across the 666 repertoires, and roughly 11 million of those chains were shared by two or more donors. Raw reads were error-corrected and collapsed into unique sequences by a nearest-neighbor algorithm in which closely related sequences were merged to remove PCR and sequencing errors. V, D and J gene segments were assigned by aligning CDR3 sequences to IMGT reference sequences. For a sequence to be retained, a match of at least six nucleotides was required to both a V gene segment and a J gene segment. A rearrangement was called productive if the CDR3 had no stop codons and remained in frame with V and J, and every other rearrangement was called non-productive. Following IMGT convention, CDR3 was defined as the stretch from the second conserved V-encoded cysteine up to the conserved J-encoded phenylalanine. The earlier analysis of about 500 of the donors excluded sequences that lacked an unambiguous match to a single V gene segment. In an earlier analysis of several hundred of the donors, V segments were called functional above 56.7% productive rearrangements and were called segregating when the between-donor standard deviation exceeded 5%. A statistical classification framework was built to diagnose cytomegalovirus status from the catalog of TCR beta chain sequences. V and J gene assignment, in a later analysis, came from comparing TCR nucleotide sequences with IMGT/GENE-DB human TR gene sequences. The TCRdist pipeline was used in a later analysis to assign CDR3 sequences and most-parsimonious VDJ recombination scenarios. A later analysis defined each TCR beta chain by its CDR3 amino acid sequence plus V-gene family, and excluded reads lacking a unique V-gene family. In a later analysis, 450 to 600 highly shared, low-generation-probability nucleotide sequences were removed to address suspected cross-contamination and a sequencing artifact. In a later analysis, a clonal expansion index was calculated for each public chain from normalized within-repertoire ranks of inferred template counts. A later analysis computed generation probabilities with a VDJ recombination model fitted to out-of-frame rearrangements, and checked the results against IGoR. Hypergeometric tests were used in a later analysis to score TCR-TCR, TCR-HLA and TCR-CMV co-occurrence, with a repertoire-size bias correction applied to the TCR pairs. In a later analysis, false discovery rates were estimated by permuting HLA or CMV assignments 20 times. A later analysis grouped co-occurring TCRs with DBSCAN, adding TCRdist sequence similarity when clustering within HLA-allele-positive subsets. Repertoires with fewer than 30,000 or more than 120,000 public chains were left out of co-occurrence clustering, as were five repertoires with anomalous nucleotide sharing. TCRdb holds this immuneACCESS table with in-frame rearrangements only. Some clones are missing; in checked studies, unresolved V genes explain under half, and the rest has no known cause. D and trimming come from the DNA, and the V and J calls and clone size come from that table. The sample data list around 110,000 clones, and 65% to 75% of these were observed just once. The ten largest clonotypes hold about 4.9% of the sample.

Sequencing input: PBMCs. The V and J segments used are TRBV27 and TRBJ1-6, with 7 bases in between that match TRBD1. This receptor was taken from a man younger than 45 in good health and CMV-seropositive. For the CDR3, the sequence is CASSIFYSTGRNSPLHF. The DNA is TGTGCCAGCAGTATTTTTTATTCGACAGGGAGGAATTCACCCCTCCACTTT.